This T cell receptor beta chain was recovered during a study of T cells in Graves' hyperthyroidism and ophthalmopathy. TCR beta CDR3 sequences were amplified from RNA transcripts. The TCR CDR3 was amplified in a first-round RT-PCR using the HTBI primer set. From the multiplex PCR reads, TCRdb called clonotypes with MiXCR, one entry per CDR3 protein. The table records 210,000 or so distinct CDR3 sequences, 15% to 20% of them present only once. Stability of Graves' hyperthyroidism was defined as absent ophthalmopathy progression within 18 months. Those patients with uncontrolled infection, other autoimmune disease, pregnancy or lactation were excluded. What was sequenced was blood. This receptor was identified in a man in his fifties with Graves' hyperthyroidism.

The CDR3 protein is CSATGTSSFNEQFF. The CDR3, as DNA: TGCAGTGCCACCGGGACTAGCTCGTTCAATGAGCAGTTCTTC. J is TRBJ2-1 and V is TRBV20-1; TRBD2 matches 9 bases. The CDR3 consists of 14 residues. V shed 6 bases, J shed 6 bases, and the junction held 9 bases outside the gene matches. Germline V gene lookup returns CDR1 DFQATT and CDR2 SNEGSKA (reference sequence).